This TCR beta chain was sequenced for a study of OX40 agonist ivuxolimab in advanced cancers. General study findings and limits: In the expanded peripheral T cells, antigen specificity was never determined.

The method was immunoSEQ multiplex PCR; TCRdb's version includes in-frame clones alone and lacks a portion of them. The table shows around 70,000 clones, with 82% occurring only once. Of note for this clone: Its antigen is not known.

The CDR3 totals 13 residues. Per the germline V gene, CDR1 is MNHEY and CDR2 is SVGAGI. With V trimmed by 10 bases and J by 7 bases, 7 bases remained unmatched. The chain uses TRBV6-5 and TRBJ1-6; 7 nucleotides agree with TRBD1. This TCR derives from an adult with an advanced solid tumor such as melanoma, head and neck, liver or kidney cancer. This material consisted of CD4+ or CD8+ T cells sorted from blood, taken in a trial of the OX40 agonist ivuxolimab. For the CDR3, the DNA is TGTGCCACTTCGACAGGGTACAATTCACCCCTCCACTTT. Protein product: CATSTGYNSPLHF.